This T cell receptor (beta chain) was sequenced during a study of response to subunit inactivated influenza vaccine. TCRdb processed the RT-PCR reads anew with MiXCR; each CDR3 protein has one entry. There are about 570,000 distinct CDR3 sequences in the sample; 11% occur only once, and 11% lies in the top ten. Germline CDR1 is SGHDT and CDR2 is YYEEEE. The CDR3 runs 14 residues. V was pared by 4 bases and J by 1 base, with 12 bases between. This clonotype appeared many times. The same specimen was also included in a second study, on T cells expressing NK-cell markers. This second report adds: It was by 5'RACE template switching with UMIs that TCR beta cDNA was made. Clones of NKG2C+ T cells that had expanded were of unclear HCMV specificity.

This chain joins TRBV5-6 and TRBJ2-7, with a possible D match to TRBD1 (6 bases). The sequences come from PBMCs from blood, collected on the day of vaccination. This receptor was obtained from a man aged 50 or older who received an inactivated influenza vaccine. The CDR3 loop reads CASSRDRSSYEQYF. CDR3 DNA: TGTGCCAGCAGCCGCGACAGGAGTTCCTACGAGCAGTACTTC.